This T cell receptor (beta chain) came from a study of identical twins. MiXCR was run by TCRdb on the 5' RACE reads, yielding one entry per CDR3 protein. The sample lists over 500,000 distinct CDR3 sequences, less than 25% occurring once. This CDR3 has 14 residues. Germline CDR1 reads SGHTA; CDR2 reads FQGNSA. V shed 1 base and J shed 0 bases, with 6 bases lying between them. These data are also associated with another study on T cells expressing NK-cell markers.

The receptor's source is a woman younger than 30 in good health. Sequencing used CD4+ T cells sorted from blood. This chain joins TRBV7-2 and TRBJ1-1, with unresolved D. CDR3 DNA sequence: TGTGCCAGCAGCTTAGTTCTGATGAACACTGAAGCTTTCTTT. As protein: CASSLVLMNTEAFF.